The clone carrying this TCR beta chain appeared a few times. CDR1 and CDR2 from the germline V gene are SQVTM and ANQGSEA. The CDR3 consists of 15 residues. J lost 7 bases, V lost 3 bases, and 14 bases had no gene match. This sample stems from a study of CD8 T cells in Susac syndrome. As for the study in general: The Susac syndrome patients that were sequenced included about six with active disease and under ten in remission.

The authors reverse transcribed 0.5 to 1 ug RNA with random hexamers. TCRdb re-called the immunoSEQ multiplex PCR reads through MiXCR, storing one row per CDR3 protein. Here the sample spans some 190,000 distinct CDR3 sequences, 94% being singletons. The sequence came from a human donor with Susac syndrome. The sample comprised CD4+ T cells from PBMCs. The chain links TRBV29-1 to TRBJ2-7, with TRBD1 matching over 8 bases. CDR3 protein: CSVDQDRGGSGEQYF. DNA for the CDR3: TGCAGCGTTGACCAAGACAGGGGTGGATCGGGGGAGCAGTACTTC.